What follows are 16 T cell receptor beta chains derived from one specimen sequenced in a study of blood T cells in healthy people across ages. A J-beta primer mix and a sample-barcoded 5' primer were used in a second PCR of about 7 to 12 cycles. Via MiXCR, TCRdb re-called the 5' RACE reads, giving one row per CDR3 protein. The profile shows hundreds of thousands of distinct CDR3 sequences, 40% to 65% of them singletons. The specimen was blood. Receptor source: an elderly woman in good health.

In its sample, this clonotype was seen a few times. The chain joins TRBV28 to TRBJ2-4, with D possibly matching TRBD1 (6 bases). Germline CDR1 and CDR2: MDHEN and SYDVKM. The CDR3 covers 13 residues. V gave up 8 bases and J gave up 13 bases, with 21 bases separating them. The CDR3 loop reads CASSGQSRREQYF. The CDR3 bases are TGTGCCAGCTCTGGACAGAGCCGAAGGGAGCAGTACTTC.

The rearrangement links TRBV5-1 to TRBJ2-1; D call uncertain. Per the germline V gene, CDR1 is SGHRS and CDR2 is YFSETQ. This CDR3 region has 15 residues. Between the trimmed V and J ends, which lost 0 bases and 5 bases, there was a span of 12 bases. The CDR3 sequence: CASSLAPESHNEQFF. The CDR3 bases are TGCGCCAGCAGCTTGGCTCCCGAGAGTCACAATGAGCAGTTCTTC.

This rearrangement joins TRBV7-2 to TRBJ2-7, with a tentative D call TRBD1 (6 bases). The germline V and J ends were trimmed by 1 base and 0 bases, with 10 bases remaining between them. Germline V gene sequence: CDR1 SGHTA, CDR2 FQGNSA. The CDR3 runs 15 residues. The CDR3 is CASSLERGNSYEQYF. CDR3 coding DNA: TGTGCCAGCAGCTTAGAGAGGGGGAACTCCTACGAGCAGTACTTC.

On this clonotype: Being one base from a much bigger clone, this may be a read error. The chain combines TRBV15 with TRBJ2-5, with D unresolved. TRBJ2-1 explains the end of the DNA better; the J call may be wrong. CDR1 is LNHNV and CDR2 is YYDKDF in the germline V gene (reference sequence). The CDR3 totals 16 residues. The CDR3 DNA follows: TGTGCCACCAGCAGAGATAGAACAGACCTGCAAGAGACCCAGTTCTTC. This translates into CATSRDRTDLQETQFF.

With regard to this clonotype: Given a much more abundant clone one base away, this may be a read error. This sequence joins TRBV11-2 and TRBJ2-1; 9 bases match TRBD2. This CDR3 spans 12 amino acids. The germline V gene encodes CDR1 SGHAT and CDR2 FQNNGV. CDR3 nucleotide sequence: TGTGCCGGCAGCCCCGGACTAGCGGAGCAGTTCTTC. Its translation: CAGSPGLAEQFF.

The V gene is TRBV27, the J gene TRBJ2-1; D tentatively reads TRBD1 or TRBD2 (5 bases each). Germline CDR1 and CDR2: MNHEY and SMNVEV (reference sequence). Trimming stripped 5 bases from V and 4 bases from J, with 15 bases between. This CDR3 has 15 amino acids. For the CDR3, the DNA is TGTGCCAGCAGTCCCCTCATGGGACCTTACAATGAGCAGTTCTTC. Protein sequence: CASSPLMGPYNEQFF.

In this sample, this clonotype turned up many times. This chain joins TRBV6-5 and TRBJ2-3; 16 bases align to TRBD2. The CDR3 has 18 amino acids. The germline V gene encodes CDR1 MNHEY and CDR2 SVGAGI. The trim removed 4 bases at V and 6 bases at J, leaving 10 bases unmatched. For the CDR3, the DNA is TGTGCCAGCAGTTCTATCGGGACTAGCGGGGGGGGGGCGGATACGCAGTATTTT. Translated, it gives CASSSIGTSGGGADTQYF.

Many counts were recorded for this clonotype. The chain joins TRBV21-1 to TRBJ2-1; the table's D call, TRBD1, was not checked against the DNA. TRBV21-1 is a pseudogene locus. The length of the CDR3 is 15 residues. The CDR3 is CASSKGSCPCNEQFF. In DNA form, the CDR3 reads TGTGCCAGCAGCAAAGGTTCTTGTCCTTGTAATGAGCAGTTCTTC.

This clonotype was seen only a few times. The V gene is TRBV20-1, the J gene TRBJ2-6; unclear D gene. The CDR3 contains 14 residues. Trimming removed 1 base at V and 0 bases at J, with 4 bases between. In germline, CDR1 is DFQATT, CDR2 SNEGSKA (reference sequence). The CDR3 protein is CSARVISGANVLTF. The CDR3 bases are TGCAGTGCTAGAGTGATCTCTGGGGCCAACGTCCTGACTTTC.

A note on this clonotype: A much larger clone lies one base from this, so it may be a read error. The chain uses TRBV5-1 and TRBJ2-3, with 7 bases aligning to TRBD1. The CDR3 sequence is 14 residues long. CDR1 and CDR2 from the germline V gene are SGHRS and YFSETQ. The CDR3 here is CTSSIGTVTDTQYF. The CDR3 DNA is TGCACCAGCAGCATCGGGACAGTCACAGATACGCAGTATTTT. The variable domain in full, with the rest retrieved from reference TRBV5-1 and TRBJ2-3, is KAGVTQTPRYLIKTRGQQVTLSCSPISGHRSVSWYQQTPGQGLQFLFEYFSETQRNKGNFPGRFSGRQFSNSRSEMNVSTLELGDSALYLCTSSIGTVTDTQYFGPGTRLTVL.

This chain connects TRBV21-1 to TRBJ1-6; the table's D call, TRBD1, was not checked against the DNA. TRBV21-1 is a recognized pseudogene. The CDR3 has 16 residues. CDR3 DNA: TGTGCCAGCAGCAAAGAAGGGACAGGGGAGAATTCACCCCTCCACTTT. This codes for CASSKEGTGENSPLHF.

The chain combines TRBV6-5 with TRBJ2-4; D remains unclear. The length of the CDR3 is 18 residues. Germline V lookup: CDR1 MNHEY, CDR2 SVGAGI. Trimming stripped 2 bases from V and 1 base from J, with 18 bases between. The CDR3 loop is CASSYGERVSVAKNIQYF. The CDR3 coding sequence is TGTGCCAGCAGTTACGGCGAACGCGTTTCGGTGGCCAAAAACATTCAGTACTTC.

The chain employs TRBV20-1 and TRBJ1-2; 9 nucleotides agree with TRBD1. J lost 1 base, V lost 6 bases, and 6 bases had no gene match. Germline CDR1 reads DFQATT; CDR2 reads SNEGSKA (reference sequence). CDR3 length equals 14 residues. CDR3 bases: TGCAGTGCCAGGGGACAGGGCGATAACTATGGCTACACCTTC. Translated, it gives CSARGQGDNYGYTF.

This clonotype was detected a few times. The chain has TRBV27 and TRBJ1-6; D unresolved. Looked up from germline, CDR1 is MNHEY and CDR2 is SMNVEV (reference sequence). Between the trimmed V and J ends, which lost 6 bases and 5 bases, there was a span of 17 bases. The length of the CDR3 is 16 residues. This CDR3 reads CASRQDPLLNNSPLHF. CDR3 DNA sequence: TGTGCCAGCAGACAAGACCCCCTCCTGAATAATTCACCCCTCCACTTT.

This clonotype was found many times. The chain is built from TRBV28 and TRBJ2-1, with D perhaps being TRBD1 or TRBD2 (5 bases each). This CDR3 has 16 amino acids. V shed 3 bases and J shed 7 bases, with 19 bases lying between them. The germline V gene has CDR1 MDHEN and CDR2 SYDVKM. CDR3 sequence reads: CASSLGFGGFRNEQFF. CDR3 sequence (DNA): TGTGCCAGCAGTTTGGGGTTTGGGGGATTTAGGAATGAGCAGTTCTTC.

The CDR3 DNA reads as TGCGCCAGCAGCTTGGGCCCCGGGGCTGCCAAAAACATTCAGTACTTC. It codes for CASSLGPGAAKNIQYF. The chain uses TRBV5-1 and TRBJ2-4; D is possibly TRBD1 or TRBD2 (5 bases each). The germline V gene has CDR1 SGHRS and CDR2 YFSETQ. Trimming pared 0 bases from V and 1 base from J, leaving 11 bases between. The CDR3 is made up of 16 amino acids.